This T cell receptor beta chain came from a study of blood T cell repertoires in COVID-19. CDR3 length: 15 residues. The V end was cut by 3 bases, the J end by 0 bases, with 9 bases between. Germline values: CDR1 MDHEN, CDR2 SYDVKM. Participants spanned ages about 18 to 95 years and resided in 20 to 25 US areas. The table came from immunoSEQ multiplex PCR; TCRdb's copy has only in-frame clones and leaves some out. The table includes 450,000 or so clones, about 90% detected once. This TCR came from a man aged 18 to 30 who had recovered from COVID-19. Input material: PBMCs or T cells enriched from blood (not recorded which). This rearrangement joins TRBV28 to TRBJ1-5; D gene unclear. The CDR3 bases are TGTGCCAGCAGTTTGGTGAACTATAGCAATCAGCCCCAGCATTTT. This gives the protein CASSLVNYSNQPQHF.